This T cell receptor (beta chain) came from a study of blood T cell repertoires in COVID-19. Study-wide context: Sites in the United States, Italy and Spain provided acute and convalescent COVID-19 samples. PBMCs, B-cell-depleted T cells, or T cells were the source of the cDNA or gDNA that made up the material.

The J segment lost 0 bases and the V segment lost 4 bases, leaving 8 bases of the junction unmatched. The germline CDR1 and CDR2 sequences are KGHDR and SFDVKD. The CDR3 consists of 17 residues. Patients in Seattle were enrolled during active infection, then followed longitudinally. Authors' processing steps: Amplification of reference gene primers provided the estimated nucleated cell counts. Repertoires were generated with immunoSEQ multiplex PCR, while TCRdb's copy carries only in-frame clones and drops some. That table supplies the V and J calls and clone size; D and trimming were determined from the DNA. The sample has some 70,000 clones, roughly 85% seen once; the top ten hold 40% to 45%. This clone occurred once.

The receptor was derived from a woman in her sixties or seventies with COVID-19, enrolled during active disease. The chain links TRBV24-1 to TRBJ2-1; 7 bases agree with TRBD1. The sample was peripheral blood. CDR3 in amino acids: CATSDRATGNSYNEQFF. The CDR3 DNA is TGTGCCACCAGTGACCGGGCGACAGGGAACTCCTACAATGAGCAGTTCTTC.